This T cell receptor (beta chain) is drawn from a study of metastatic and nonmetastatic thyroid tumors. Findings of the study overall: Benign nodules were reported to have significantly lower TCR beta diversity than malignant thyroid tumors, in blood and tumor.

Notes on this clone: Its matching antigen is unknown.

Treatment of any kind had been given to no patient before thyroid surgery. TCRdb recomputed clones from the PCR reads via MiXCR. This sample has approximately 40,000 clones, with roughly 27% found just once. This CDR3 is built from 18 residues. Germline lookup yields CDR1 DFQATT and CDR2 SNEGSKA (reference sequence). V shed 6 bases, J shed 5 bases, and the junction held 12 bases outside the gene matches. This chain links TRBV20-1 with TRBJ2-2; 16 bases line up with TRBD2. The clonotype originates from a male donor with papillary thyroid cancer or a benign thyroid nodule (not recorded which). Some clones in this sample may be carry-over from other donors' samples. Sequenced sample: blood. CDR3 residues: CSALSRGLAGGRTGELFF. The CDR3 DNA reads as TGCAGTGCCCTATCGAGGGGACTAGCGGGGGGGAGAACCGGGGAGCTGTTTTTT.